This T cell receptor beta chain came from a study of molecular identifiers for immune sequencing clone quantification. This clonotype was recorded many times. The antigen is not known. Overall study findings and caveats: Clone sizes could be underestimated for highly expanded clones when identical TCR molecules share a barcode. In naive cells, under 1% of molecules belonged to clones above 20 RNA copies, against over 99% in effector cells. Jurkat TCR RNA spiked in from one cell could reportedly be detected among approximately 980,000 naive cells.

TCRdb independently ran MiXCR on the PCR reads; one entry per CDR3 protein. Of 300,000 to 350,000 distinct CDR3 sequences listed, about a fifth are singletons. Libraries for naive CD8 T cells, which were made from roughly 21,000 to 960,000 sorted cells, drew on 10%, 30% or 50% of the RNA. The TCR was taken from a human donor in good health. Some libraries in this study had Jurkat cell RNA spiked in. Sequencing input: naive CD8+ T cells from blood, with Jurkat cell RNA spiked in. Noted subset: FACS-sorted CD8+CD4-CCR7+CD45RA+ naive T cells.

CDR3: CASSAGTNYEQYF. The CDR3 nucleotides read TGTGCCAGCAGCGCCGGGACTAACTACGAGCAGTACTTC. The chain links TRBV5-6 to TRBJ2-7, with 7 nucleotides matching TRBD2. CDR1 is SGHDT and CDR2 is YYEEEE in the germline V gene. The V gene end was trimmed by 4 bases and the J gene end by 3 bases; junction bases not matched to a gene: 4. This CDR3 spans 13 amino acids.